Below, 20 T cell receptor beta chains from the same sample are listed, as sequenced in a study of technical replicates of blood from a handful of donors. Using immunoSEQ multiplex PCR, the repertoire was profiled, and TCRdb retains in-frame clones only, with some absent. The profile covers 90,000 or so clones, with around 95% appearing a single time and 0.34% taken by the ten largest. The specimen was T cells isolated from PBMCs. These TCRs come from a human donor in good health.

The rearrangement joins TRBV18 to TRBJ2-7, with 11 bases fitting TRBD2. CDR3 size: 15 residues. Per germline, CDR1 KGHSH and CDR2 LQKENI. The V gene end was trimmed by 2 bases and the J gene end by 0 bases; junction bases not matched to a gene: 0. CDR3: CASSPGTSGSYEQYF. Written as DNA, the CDR3 is TGTGCCAGCTCACCAGGGACTAGCGGCTCCTACGAGCAGTACTTC.

The gene calls are TRBV7-3 and TRBJ1-1; 9 positions agree with TRBD1. Per the germline V gene, CDR1 is SGHTA and CDR2 is FQGTGA. The CDR3 has 13 amino acids. V lost 5 bases to trimming and J lost 4 bases; unmatched junction nucleotides: 2. CDR3 residues: CASSRDRVTEAFF. CDR3 sequence (DNA): TGTGCCAGCAGCAGGGACAGGGTCACTGAAGCTTTCTTT.

The chain combines TRBV4-1 with TRBJ2-2; 7 bases match TRBD2. Germline assignment: CDR1 MGHRA and CDR2 YSYEKL. J was trimmed by 0 bases and V by 1 base; bases with no gene match: 2. The CDR3 length is 16 residues. CDR3: CASSQVLAANTGELFF. In nucleotides, the CDR3 is TGCGCCAGCAGCCAAGTCCTAGCGGCGAACACCGGGGAGCTGTTTTTT.

This clone was counted only a few times. In the same sample, other DNA sequences code for this CDR3. The chain has TRBV9 and TRBJ2-1; TRBD2 agrees at 7 bases. V shed 3 bases and J 7 bases; nucleotides not matched to a gene: 13. Looked up from germline, CDR1 is SGDLS and CDR2 is YYNGEE. This CDR3 comprises 16 residues. Here the CDR3 reads CASSGTLAAGDNEQFF. CDR3 nucleotides: TGTGCCAGCAGCGGCACCCTAGCGGCCGGGGATAATGAGCAGTTCTTC.

This clone occurred a few times. CDR3 nucleotide sequence: TGCAGCGTTCTACAGGGACACACTGAAGCTTTCTTT. It encodes CSVLQGHTEAFF. The genes are TRBV29-1 and TRBJ1-1; maybe TRBD1 (6 bases). This CDR3 spans 12 amino acids. Trimming took off 5 bases at V and 3 bases at J, with 10 bases between the two ends. CDR1 is SQVTM, CDR2 ANQGSEA, per germline.

The V and J genes are TRBV19 and TRBJ2-7; 8 bases match TRBD2. This CDR3 is built from 14 residues. V lost 3 bases, J lost 2 bases, and 3 bases stayed unmatched. Per germline, CDR1 LNHDA and CDR2 SQIVND (reference sequence). The CDR3 protein is CASSIWRGAYEQYF. The DNA of the CDR3 is TGTGCCAGTAGTATTTGGCGGGGGGCCTACGAGCAGTACTTC.

The V call is TRBV6-5, the J call TRBJ2-5; no firm D call. The CDR3 covers 14 residues. Germline-derived CDR1 and CDR2 are MNHEY and SVGAGI. Between the trimmed V and J ends, which lost 2 bases and 2 bases, there was a span of 9 bases. CDR3 nucleotides: TGTGCCAGCAGTTACCTCAGGCCGCAAGAGACCCAGTACTTC. It is translated as CASSYLRPQETQYF.

The V and J genes are TRBV4-1 and TRBJ2-1; 7 nucleotides line up with TRBD2. The CDR3 totals 14 residues. Trimming cost V 4 bases and J 9 bases; bases outside gene matches: 9. CDR1 MGHRA and CDR2 YSYEKL come from the germline V gene. The DNA of the CDR3 is TGCGCCAGCAGCCCTGGGAGGGAAACGACTGAGCAGTTCTTC. It yields the protein CASSPGRETTEQFF.

In DNA form, the CDR3 reads TGTGCCACCTCACCGGAGTTTTCCTACGAGCAGTACTTC. This encodes CATSPEFSYEQYF. The chain recombines TRBV15 with TRBJ2-7; D ambiguous. The V end was cut by 8 bases, the J end by 1 base, with 12 bases between. The germline gives CDR1 LNHNV, CDR2 YYDKDF (reference sequence). The CDR3 loop spans 13 amino acids. The variable domain in full, completed from reference TRBV15 and TRBJ2-7, reads DAMVIQNPRYQVTQFGKPVTLSCSQTLNHNVMYWYQQKSSQAPKLLFHYYDKDFNNEADTPDNFQSRRPNTSFCFLDIRSPGLGDTAMYLCATSPEFSYEQYFGPGTRLTVT.

This clone was seen once. V usage is TRBV7-3 and J usage is TRBJ2-5; 10 bases map to TRBD2. Germline loops: CDR1 SGHTA, CDR2 FQGTGA. The CDR3 has 15 amino acids. J gave up 4 bases and V 6 bases, and 8 bases lay outside the gene matches. This chain's CDR3 is CASSFQASGRETQYF. CDR3 DNA: TGTGCCAGCAGTTTTCAGGCTAGCGGGAGAGAGACCCAGTACTTC.

To note about this clone: Other DNA sequences of this sample code for an identical CDR3. The rearrangement uses TRBV5-1 and TRBJ2-7; tentatively, D is TRBD2 (6 bases). The V gene's germline CDR1 is SGHRS and CDR2 YFSETQ. This CDR3 is built from 15 residues. V was shortened by 2 bases and J by 1 base, with 13 bases between the two germline ends. CDR3 loop: CASSLLAGSSYEQYF. In DNA, the CDR3 is TGCGCCAGCAGCTTACTAGCAGGTTCTTCCTACGAGCAGTACTTC.

The rearrangement links TRBV11-3 to TRBJ2-3; D uncertain. The CDR3 is made up of 14 amino acids. The germline V and J ends were trimmed by 1 base and 1 base, with 6 bases remaining between them. Germline V gene data show CDR1 as SGHNT and CDR2 as YENEEA. In nucleotides, the CDR3 is TGTGCCAGCAGCTTAGGGGCAGGCACAGATACGCAGTATTTT. It specifies CASSLGAGTDTQYF.

V usage is TRBV7-9 and J usage is TRBJ2-5, with 12 bases identical to TRBD2. V lost 4 bases to trimming and J lost 2 bases; unmatched junction nucleotides: 8. Germline CDR1 reads SEHNR; CDR2 reads FQNEAQ (reference sequence). This CDR3 is built from 17 residues. The CDR3 spells CASSSRGLAGLQETQYF. The DNA for the CDR3 is TGTGCCAGCAGCTCCCGTGGACTAGCGGGACTACAAGAGACCCAGTACTTC.

This clone was counted once. The CDR3 DNA reads TGTGCCAGCAGCGTAGCGGGAACTGGGGCCAACGTCCTGACTTTC. Amino acids: CASSVAGTGANVLTF. J is TRBJ2-6 and V is TRBV9; a weak D match, TRBD2 (5 bases). CDR1 is SGDLS and CDR2 is YYNGEE in the germline V gene. Trimming pared 0 bases from V and 2 bases from J, leaving 6 bases between. This CDR3 spans 15 amino acids.

This clone came up once. The chain has TRBV13 and TRBJ2-7; a weak D match, TRBD2 (6 bases). This CDR3 contains 14 residues. Germline V gene sequence: CDR1 PRHDT, CDR2 FYEKMQ (reference sequence). V was pared by 5 bases and J by 2 bases, with 13 bases between. The CDR3 region has the DNA TGTGCCAGCAGCATACCGGGACTGACCTACGAGCAGTACTTC. It encodes CASSIPGLTYEQYF.

The rearrangement joins TRBV4-2 to TRBJ2-7; TRBD2 matches at 7 bases. The CDR3 has 17 residues. Germline CDR1 LGHNA, CDR2 YNFKEQ. V was clipped by 1 base and J by 1 base; unmatched bases: 10. This chain's CDR3 is CASSQAASGLLSYEQYF. CDR3 coding DNA: TGTGCCAGCAGCCAAGCGGCTAGCGGATTACTTTCCTACGAGCAGTACTTC.

V gene TRBV18 combines with J gene TRBJ1-1; D is possibly TRBD1 (6 bases). Germline V gene lookup returns CDR1 KGHSH and CDR2 LQKENI. V was pared by 3 bases and J by 0 bases, with 8 bases between. The CDR3 length is 14 residues. CDR3 sequence: CASSPQGLNTEAFF. Here the CDR3 DNA reads TGTGCCAGCTCACCCCAGGGGTTGAACACTGAAGCTTTCTTT.

CDR3 bases: TGTGCCAGCAGCGTAGAAATGAGCGGCGGGGAGACCCAGTACTTC. Translating gives CASSVEMSGGETQYF. The chain carries TRBV9 and TRBJ2-5; tentatively, D is TRBD2 (5 bases). From germline, CDR1 is SGDLS and CDR2 YYNGEE. V was shortened by 0 bases and J by 5 bases, with 14 bases between the two germline ends. The CDR3 extends over 15 amino acids.

The CDR3 region has the DNA TGCGCCAGCAGCCGCAAGACAGGGACCGCAGATACGCAGTATTTT. Protein sequence: CASSRKTGTADTQYF. This chain links TRBV4-3 with TRBJ2-3; 7 bases agree with TRBD1. The V gene end was trimmed by 4 bases and the J gene end by 4 bases; junction bases not matched to a gene: 8. CDR3 length equals 15 residues. Germline CDR1 is LGHNA and CDR2 is YSLEER.

The chain uses TRBV6-4 and TRBJ2-3; TRBD2 matches 8 bases. Unmatched junction bases numbered 16, after V lost 5 bases and J lost 6 bases. This CDR3 spans 17 amino acids. Germline loops: CDR1 MRHNA, CDR2 SNTAGT. In DNA, the CDR3 is TGTGCCAGCAGTCTCCAGACTAGCGCGATCGGGGGGGATACGCAGTATTTT. This gives the protein CASSLQTSAIGGDTQYF.